This T cell receptor (beta chain) was recovered during a study of neurological immune-mediated disorders. This clonotype appeared many times. Antigen specificity is unknown. Over 190 million TCR-beta sequences from 15-18 subjects came from every sequencing run. TCRdb recomputed calls from the 5' RACE reads with MiXCR, one row per CDR3 protein. The table has under 25,000 distinct CDR3 sequences, less than 3.5% seen once. V gave up 3 bases and J gave up 0 bases, with 9 bases separating them. CDR3 size: 15 residues. The unsorted libraries originated from 2 million PBMCs that had been stored at -80 C. Study-wide results and limits: Healthy controls had more TCR clonal expansion than multiple sclerosis, which showed the least, whereas HTLV-1-associated myelopathy showed the most. TCR-beta repertoires seemed private in all groups, with no expanded CDR3 amino acid sequences shared.

The V gene is TRBV12-3 or TRBV12-4, the J gene TRBJ1-3; TRBD1 is a possible D gene (5 bases). The source material was PBMCs. This sequence was found in a woman aged 18-29 years with multiple sclerosis. The CDR3, as DNA: TGTGCCAGCAGTTTCCGGGGACTCTCTGGAAACACCATATATTTT. Its translation is CASSFRGLSGNTIYF.